This T cell receptor beta chain was recorded in a study of cytomegalovirus exposure and HLA in healthy donors. Study details: The 120 validation repertoires, a later analysis reported, used the same platform as the roughly 660 repertoires from the first cohort. Study outcomes and limitations: A few of the chains that were CMV-associated were confirmed in vitro to be specific for CMV antigens. A subsequent analysis found that TCR clusters from the first cohort also tended to co-occur in the approximately 130 validation repertoires, with about 93% of cluster scores above 0.

In the case of this clone: The antigen remains unidentified.

The table came from immunoSEQ multiplex PCR; TCRdb's copy has only in-frame clones and leaves some out. Of a few hundred thousand clones listed, 86% were seen once; the top ten hold roughly 0.83%. The CDR3 is 18 residues long. V was trimmed by 0 bases and J by 2 bases, leaving 18 bases between them. CDR1 SGHKS and CDR2 YYEKEE come from the germline V gene (reference sequence). The chain joins TRBV5-5 to TRBJ1-5, with a possible D match to TRBD1 (5 bases). The source is a woman between 18 and 29 years old in good health and CMV-seronegative. The sample consisted of PBMCs. The CDR3 nucleotides are TGTGCCAGCAGCTTGGCAGGACACTTGGGGTTTGGCAATCAGCCCCAGCATTTT. As protein: CASSLAGHLGFGNQPQHF.